The T cell receptor (beta chain) under discussion was sequenced for a study of cytomegalovirus exposure and HLA in healthy donors. Germline V gene sequence: CDR1 LGHNA, CDR2 YSLEER. After removal of 0 bases from V and 3 bases from J, the junction contained 5 bases not matched to a gene. There are 16 residues in the CDR3. Amplification used 60 Vbeta primers and 13 Jbeta primers. Produced via immunoSEQ multiplex PCR; TCRdb's table is partial and in-frame only. The sample records around 200,000 clones, roughly four fifths being singletons. J is TRBJ2-3 and V is TRBV4-3; TRBD2 matches 8 bases. Source material: PBMCs. The TCR comes from a woman aged 45-59 years in good health and CMV-seropositive. Here the CDR3 reads CASSQDLQRGTDTQYF. The CDR3 coding sequence is TGCGCCAGCAGCCAAGATCTCCAGCGGGGGACAGATACGCAGTATTTT.